This T cell receptor (beta chain) was sequenced for a study of blood T cells in healthy people across ages. In germline, CDR1 is LGHNA, CDR2 YNFKEQ. This CDR3 region has 15 residues. Trimming took off 4 bases at V and 2 bases at J, with 14 bases between the two ends. Next came a second PCR, run for roughly 6 to 11 cycles, which used a sample-barcoded 5' primer along with a J-beta primer mix. TCRdb redid the calling of the 5' RACE reads with MiXCR, one entry per CDR3 protein. The sample has 1.5 million to 2 million distinct CDR3 sequences; about 39% are singletons. Study-wide results and caveats: The percentage of naive T cells correlated strongly with TCR beta diversity.

Remarks on this clonotype: The target antigen is unknown.

The receptor comes from a human donor in good health. This sequence joins TRBV4-2 and TRBJ1-2; a possible D gene is TRBD1 (6 bases). The sequenced sample was blood. The CDR3 here is CASSREDSANYGYTF. The CDR3 DNA reads as TGTGCCAGCAGCCGGGAGGACAGCGCGAACTATGGCTACACCTTC.